A single sample gave rise to the 28 T cell receptor beta chains below, sequenced in a study of T cell clonality in common variable immunodeficiency. The method was immunoSEQ multiplex PCR; TCRdb's version includes in-frame clones alone and lacks a portion of them. The sample holds approximately 81,000 clones, and no clone turns up only once. Sequenced material: peripheral blood mononuclear cells. These receptors came from a person aged 18 to 70 in good health.

The table lists this clone with many counts. The read ends 3 residues shy of where the CDR3 ends; the end is completed using the germline J gene. This chain connects TRBV10-1 to TRBJ2-2, with D possibly TRBD1 on 6 matching bases. There are 17 residues in the CDR3. Trimming took 3 bases from V and 3 from J, leaving 17 bases between them. Germline V gene data show CDR1 as WNHNN and CDR2 as SYGVQD (reference sequence). The sequenced CDR3 bases are TGCGCCAGCAGTGAAGATCCGGCACAGGGCTACACCGGGGAG. This translates into CASSEDPAQGYTGE. The whole CDR3 sequence reads CASSEDPAQGYTGELFF.

This clone came up many times. Read coverage stops 3 residues before the CDR3 terminus; the germline J gene supplies the remainder. This chain connects TRBV19 to TRBJ2-3; TRBD2 agrees at 11 bases. With 3 bases clipped from V and 7 bases from J, the junction kept 12 bases outside the gene matches. Per germline, CDR1 LNHDA and CDR2 SQIVND (reference sequence). CDR3 length: 17 amino acids. The covered CDR3 bases are TGTGCCAGTAGTATGGACCAGTGGCTAGCGGGAGGATATACG. Protein product: CASSMDQWLAGGYT. The full CDR3 sequence reads CASSMDQWLAGGYTQYF.

Ten or more counts support this clone. The read stops 3 residues short of the end of the CDR3; the missing end is completed from the germline J gene. The gene calls are TRBV28 and TRBJ1-6; no reliable D call. Trimming took off 8 bases at V and 0 bases at J, with 11 bases between the two ends. This CDR3 contains 15 residues. Germline assignment: CDR1 MDHEN and CDR2 SYDVKM. The sequenced part of the CDR3 DNA is TGTGCCAGCTTAGCTCTAAGCTCCTATAATTCACCC. Protein product: CASLALSSYNSP. The complete CDR3 sequence is CASLALSSYNSPLHF.

This clone was observed many times. Read data end 3 residues before the CDR3 end; the end is taken from the germline J gene. This chain joins TRBV18 and TRBJ2-1; D uncertain. CDR1 is KGHSH, CDR2 LQKENI, per germline. V was trimmed by 6 bases and J by 0 bases, leaving 9 bases between them. This CDR3 has 14 amino acids. The covered CDR3 bases are TGTGCCAGCTCCCCCGGTAGCTCCTACAATGAG. Its protein product is CASSPGSSYNE. The whole CDR3 region reads CASSPGSSYNEQFF.

This clone has ten or more counts. The CDR3 end is not reached by the read, which stops 3 residues before it; the germline J gene fills it in. The V gene is TRBV5-1, the J gene TRBJ1-1; maybe TRBD1 (5 bases). V lost 3 bases and J lost 1, with 10 bases in between. This CDR3 contains 14 residues. The germline CDR1 and CDR2 sequences are SGHRS and YFSETQ. The CDR3 is CASSWTQRNTEAFF. The CDR3 DNA, read in part, is TGCGCCAGCAGCTGGACACAGAGGAACACTGAA.

This clone was detected many times. The sequence runs out 3 residues before the end of the CDR3; the remainder is reconstructed from the germline J gene. The J gene is TRBJ2-7, the V gene TRBV6-2 or TRBV6-3; maybe TRBD2 (6 bases). V lost 0 bases, J lost 2 bases, and 14 bases lay in between. Germline V CDR1 and CDR2: MNHEY, SVGEGT. The CDR3 runs to 16 residues. The CDR3 bases that were read are TGTGCCAGCAGTTACTCGGAGGTCGGGGGAGCCTACGAG. Translated, it gives CASSYSEVGGAYE. The whole CDR3 protein reads CASSYSEVGGAYEQYF.

This clone was counted ten times or more. The read comes to an end 3 residues before the CDR3 does, leaving the germline J gene to fill in the end. The chain recombines TRBV5-5 with TRBJ1-4, with D possibly matching TRBD1 (6 bases). V was cut by 4 bases and J by 5 bases, with 15 bases left in between. Germline assignment: CDR1 SGHKS and CDR2 YYEKEE (reference sequence). This CDR3 contains 15 residues. CDR3: CASSPADRRNEKLFF. The CDR3 DNA, read in part, is TGTGCCAGCAGCCCCGCTGACAGGAGAAATGAAAAA.

This clone was counted between two and nine times. With the read ending 3 residues before the CDR3 end, the germline J gene is used to fill in that end. The chain combines TRBV25-1 with TRBJ2-1; no clear D gene. The V end lost 5 bases, the J end lost 6 bases, and 8 bases lay between the germline ends. Germline assignment: CDR1 MGHDK and CDR2 SYGVNS. CDR3 length: 12 residues. The CDR3 protein is CASSNYGNEQFF. Partial CDR3 DNA: TGTGCCAGCAGTAATTACGGCAATGAG. The full variable domain, rest sourced from reference TRBV25-1 and TRBJ2-1, is EADIYQTPRYLVIGTGKKITLECSQTMGHDKMYWYQQDPGMELHLIHYSYGVNSTEKGDLSSESTVSRIRTEHFPLTLESARPSHTSQYLCASSNYGNEQFFGPGTRLTVL.

This clone was seen repeatedly, ten times or more. With the read ending 3 residues before the CDR3 end, the germline J gene is used to fill in that end. The V and J genes are TRBV27 and TRBJ2-3; the match to TRBD2 covers 12 bases. The junction had 10 bases not matched to a gene; V was cut back by 6 bases and J by 3 bases. Germline loops: CDR1 MNHEY, CDR2 SMNVEV (reference sequence). The CDR3 spans 17 residues. CDR3 DNA, as far as it was read: TGTGCCAGCAGGGATCGACTAGCGGGAGTTGAGACAGATACG. Translation: CASRDRLAGVETDT. The whole CDR3 sequence reads CASRDRLAGVETDTQYF.

There are many counts of this clone. The read ends 3 residues before the CDR3 terminus; that terminus is restored from the germline J gene. V usage is TRBV19 and J usage is TRBJ2-7; perhaps TRBD1 as D (6 bases). The germline V gene encodes CDR1 LNHDA and CDR2 SQIVND (reference sequence). The CDR3 sequence is 16 residues long. The germline V and J ends were trimmed by 4 bases and 0 bases, with 16 bases remaining between them. The CDR3 spells CASSTSDRRRSYEQYF. The sequenced CDR3 bases are TGTGCCAGTAGTACTTCTGACAGGCGACGCTCCTACGAG.

This clone occurred a few times. Read data end 3 residues before the CDR3 end; the end is taken from the germline J gene. This chain connects TRBV7-3 to TRBJ1-2; possible D gene TRBD1, 5 bases. CDR1 and CDR2 from the germline V gene are SGHTA and FQGTGA. The CDR3 has 11 residues. The CDR3 sequence is CASGGAGDYTF. CDR3 DNA (partial): TGTGCCAGCGGGGGAGCGGGAGAC.

This clone was seen many times. The read ends 3 residues before the CDR3 terminus; that terminus is restored from the germline J gene. The chain is built from TRBV7-3 and TRBJ2-3; a weak D match, TRBD1 (6 bases). CDR1 is SGHTA, CDR2 FQGTGA, per germline. V lost 5 bases and J lost 2, with 14 bases in between. The CDR3 has 15 residues. CDR3 DNA, as far as it was read: TGTGCCAGCAGCCCTCATGGACAGAACACAGATACG. This translates into CASSPHGQNTDT. Given in full, the CDR3 is CASSPHGQNTDTQYF.

There are many counts of this clone. The read gets to within 3 residues of the CDR3 end, and the germline J gene fills in the rest. The chain carries TRBV4-1 and TRBJ2-1; 9 bases agree with TRBD2. The CDR3 is 16 amino acids. Trimming removed 1 base from V and 7 bases from J; junction bases left unmatched: 8. Germline lookup yields CDR1 MGHRA and CDR2 YSYEKL. The CDR3 is CASSQVPSGNLNEQFF. The CDR3 bases that were read are TGCGCCAGCAGCCAAGTCCCTAGCGGGAATCTGAATGAG.

This clone was counted ten times or more. Read data end 3 residues before the CDR3 end; the end is taken from the germline J gene. The chain combines TRBV5-4 with TRBJ2-3; the D call may be TRBD1 or TRBD2 (6 bases each). The germline V gene encodes CDR1 SGHNT and CDR2 YYREEE (reference sequence). V gave up 4 bases and J gave up 1 base, with 13 bases separating them. CDR3 length: 15 residues. CDR3 DNA, as far as it was read: TGTGCCAGCAGCCAAAAGGGGGAGGGCACAGATACG. Amino acid sequence: CASSQKGEGTDT. The CDR3, in full, reads CASSQKGEGTDTQYF. The complete variable domain, with remaining parts taken from reference TRBV5-4 and TRBJ2-3, reads ETGVTQSPTHLIKTRGQQVTLRCSSQSGHNTVSWYQQALGQGPQFIFQYYREEENGRGNFPPRFSGLQFPNYSSELNVNALELDDSALYLCASSQKGEGTDTQYFGPGTRLTVL.

The table lists this clone with a few counts. Sequencing ends 3 residues short of the CDR3 end; the germline J gene provides the rest. The chain employs TRBV6-1 and TRBJ2-3, with 7 bases that match TRBD2. The CDR3 is 15 amino acids. The germline gives CDR1 MNHNS, CDR2 SASEGT. The CDR3 sequence is CASSDISRDYGAQYF. The CDR3 DNA, read in part, is TGTGCCAGCAGTGACATTTCCAGGGACTACGGGGCG.

This clone was picked up many times. Sequencing ends 3 residues short of the CDR3 end; the germline J gene provides the rest. The chain combines TRBV10-1 with TRBJ2-5; TRBD1 agrees at 10 bases. The CDR3 is made up of 16 amino acids. The J segment lost 5 bases and the V segment lost 3 bases, leaving 9 bases of the junction unmatched. CDR1 is WNHNN and CDR2 is SYGVQD in the germline V gene (reference sequence). CDR3 DNA (partial): TGCGCCAGCAGTGATATAGGGGACAGGGGATTGGAGACC. It codes for CASSDIGDRGLET. The whole CDR3 is CASSDIGDRGLETQYF.

This clone was recorded many times. The CDR3 end lies 3 residues beyond the end of the read and is filled in from the germline J gene. The rearrangement uses TRBV7-6 and TRBJ2-7; 11 nucleotides match TRBD2. With 0 bases clipped from V and 0 bases from J, the junction kept 1 base outside the gene matches. Germline V gene data show CDR1 as SGHVS and CDR2 as FNYEAQ. CDR3 length: 16 amino acids. The CDR3: CASSLATSGISYEQYF. The CDR3 bases that were read are TGTGCCAGCAGCTTAGCGACTAGCGGGATCTCCTACGAG. Full variable domain (remainder filled in from reference TRBV7-6 and TRBJ2-7): GAGVSQSPRYKVTKRGQDVALRCDPISGHVSLYWYRQALGQGPEFLTYFNYEAQQDKSGLPNDRFSAERPEGSISTLTIQRTEQRDSAMYRCASSLATSGISYEQYFGPGTRLTVT.

This clone has ten or more counts. The CDR3 goes on 3 residues after the read ends, and that part is filled in from the germline J gene. The chain couples TRBV19 to TRBJ2-3; TRBD1 matches at 10 bases. Germline trimming cut 5 bases from V and 2 bases from J; bases unmatched to any gene: 4. CDR1 is LNHDA and CDR2 is SQIVND in the germline V gene (reference sequence). CDR3 length equals 15 residues. This CDR3 reads CASSVGQGSTDTQYF. The CDR3 DNA, read in part, is TGTGCCAGTAGTGTGGGACAGGGGTCCACAGATACG. Full variable domain (missing parts from reference TRBV19 and TRBJ2-3): DGGITQSPKYLFRKEGQNVTLSCEQNLNHDAMYWYRQDPGQGLRLIYYSQIVNDFQKGDIAEGYSVSREKKESFPLTVTSAQKNPTAFYLCASSVGQGSTDTQYFGPGTRLTVL.

Many counts were recorded for this clone. With the read ending 3 residues before the CDR3 end, the germline J gene is used to fill in that end. The chain is built from TRBV7-2 and TRBJ1-5, with D unclear. Trimming removed 3 bases from V and 5 bases from J, with 11 bases in between. CDR3 length: 14 residues. The germline V gene has CDR1 SGHTA and CDR2 FQGNSA. CDR3 sequence: CASSLAPFDQPQHF. CDR3 DNA, as far as it was read: TGTGCCAGCAGCTTGGCACCCTTTGATCAGCCC.

A word on this clone: The read falls 3 residues short of the CDR3 end, and the missing part is taken from the germline J gene. The chain links TRBV20-1 to TRBJ1-1, with 8 positions matching TRBD1. The CDR3 has 13 amino acids. V was pared by 3 bases and J by 1 base, with 1 base of the junction left unmatched. From germline, CDR1 is DFQATT and CDR2 SNEGSKA (reference sequence). The CDR3 loop reads CSARGQENTEAFF. The CDR3 bases that were read are TGCAGTGCTAGGGGACAGGAGAACACTGAA.

This clone was recorded at least ten times. The sequence runs out 3 residues before the end of the CDR3; the remainder is reconstructed from the germline J gene. This chain connects TRBV20-1 to TRBJ2-7; 8 positions agree with TRBD1. Germline CDR1 DFQATT, CDR2 SNEGSKA (reference sequence). There are 14 residues in the CDR3. Trimming at V came to 1 base and at J to 0 bases, leaving 2 bases not matched to a gene. This CDR3 is CSARGDRSSYEQYF. CDR3 DNA (partial): TGCAGTGCTAGAGGGGACAGGAGCTCCTACGAG.

This clone came up a few times. The read gets to within 3 residues of the CDR3 end, and the germline J gene fills in the rest. The chain uses TRBV2 and TRBJ1-1; perhaps TRBD1 as D (5 bases). Germline V gene lookup returns CDR1 SNHLY and CDR2 FYNNEI. The CDR3 runs to 14 residues. V gave up 7 bases and J gave up 1 base, with 13 bases separating them. The CDR3 DNA, read in part, is TGTGCCAGCACCTACAGGAACTCGAACACTGAA. Residues: CASTYRNSNTE. The full CDR3 protein reads CASTYRNSNTEAFF.

The table lists this clone with many counts. The DNA ends 3 residues before the CDR3 does, and the rest of the CDR3 is filled in from the germline J gene. The chain has TRBV20-1 and TRBJ2-2, with unresolved D. The CDR3 loop spans 12 amino acids. Germline V gene data show CDR1 as DFQATT and CDR2 as SNEGSKA (reference sequence). V lost 2 bases to trimming and J lost 4 bases, with 5 bases between them. The CDR3 is CSARRSTGELFF. Incomplete CDR3 DNA: TGCAGTGCTAGAAGGTCCACCGGGGAG.

This clone has a count of ten or more. Read sequence stops 3 residues before the CDR3 end, and the germline J gene provides the missing end. The chain combines TRBV11-2 with TRBJ2-6; D may be TRBD1 or TRBD2 (6 bases each). Deletions cut 3 bases from V and 12 bases from J, with 15 bases between. Germline CDR1 reads SGHAT; CDR2 reads FQNNGV. CDR3 size: 14 residues. CDR3 DNA, as far as it was read: TGTGCCAGCAGCTTGGTCTCAGGGGAGGCCGTC. Residues: CASSLVSGEAV. The whole CDR3 sequence reads CASSLVSGEAVLTF.

About this clone: The read comes to an end 3 residues before the CDR3 does, leaving the germline J gene to fill in the end. The chain recombines TRBV7-9 with TRBJ2-1, with a possible D match to TRBD1 (6 bases). This CDR3 is 14 amino acids long. Deletions cut 1 base from V and 6 bases from J, with 10 bases between. Germline-derived CDR1 and CDR2 are SEHNR and FQNEAQ (reference sequence). CDR3 bases read: TGTGCCAGCAGCTTAGTGGGGGCTCCCAATGAG. Translated: CASSLVGAPNE. Given in full, the CDR3 is CASSLVGAPNEQFF.

This clone was counted many times. The read ends 3 residues shy of where the CDR3 ends; the end is completed using the germline J gene. The gene calls are TRBV10-3 and TRBJ2-5; TRBD2 aligns across 13 bases. The CDR3 spans 19 residues. Germline CDR1 and CDR2: ENHRY and SYGVKD. The ends lost 6 bases at V and 3 bases at J; junction bases unmatched: 16. CDR3 residues: CAIRSGTVGLAGPKETQYF. CDR3 DNA, as far as it was read: TGTGCCATCAGGTCCGGGACGGTGGGACTAGCGGGACCCAAAGAGACC.

This clone turned up a few times. The read ends 3 residues before the CDR3 terminus; that terminus is restored from the germline J gene. This sequence joins TRBV5-6 and TRBJ2-3; 10 bases are shared with TRBD1. Germline V gene lookup returns CDR1 SGHDT and CDR2 YYEEEE. J was trimmed by 4 bases and V by 0 bases; bases with no gene match: 2. This CDR3 has 15 residues. The covered CDR3 bases are TGTGCCAGCAGCTTGGTAGGACAGGGGGCAGATACG. Its protein product is CASSLVGQGADT. The whole CDR3 sequence is CASSLVGQGADTQYF.

This clone was seen ten or more times. The CDR3 goes on 3 residues after the read ends, and that part is filled in from the germline J gene. The gene calls are TRBV5-4 and TRBJ2-3; 12 positions match TRBD2. Germline CDR1 SGHNT, CDR2 YYREEE (reference sequence). The CDR3 has 15 residues. The junction had 3 bases not matched to a gene; V was cut back by 4 bases and J by 3 bases. CDR3 in amino acids: CASSTGTSGTDTQYF. The CDR3 bases that were read are TGTGCCAGCAGCACCGGGACTAGCGGGACAGATACG.